These T cell receptor beta chains were read from a single sample in a study of PD-1 blockade in classical Hodgkin lymphoma. Assay used: immunoSEQ multiplex PCR; TCRdb lists only in-frame clones, some missing. The data show 30,000 to 35,000 clones, with more than 80% seen just once and approximately 0.23% held by the top ten. Sequenced material: CD4+ T cells from blood, taken at baseline. The receptors stem from a human donor with classical Hodgkin lymphoma. Each CDR3 is given with its conserved first and last residue. The order of the fields is V gene, clone size, D gene, J gene, CDR3 protein, CDR3 DNA. D genes are given only for firm matches. A row's size may be missing; if present it is once, few, many or a size class.

v_gene: TRBV5-1
abundance: .
d_gene: TRBD1
j_gene: TRBJ1-2
CDR3aa: CASSLQGRNYGYTF
CDR3nt: TGCGCCAGCAGCTTACAGGGGAGGAACTATGGCTACACCTTC

v_gene: TRBV4-2
abundance: .
d_gene: TRBD1
j_gene: TRBJ2-3
CDR3aa: CASSQLDRDTDTQYF
CDR3nt: TGTGCCAGCAGCCAACTGGACAGGGACACAGATACGCAGTATTTT

v_gene: TRBV27
abundance: .
d_gene: TRBD1
j_gene: TRBJ2-6
CDR3aa: CASSLPPGQGSSGANVLTF
CDR3nt: TGTGCCAGCAGTTTACCTCCCGGACAGGGAAGCTCTGGGGCCAACGTCCTGACTTTC

v_gene: TRBV11-2
abundance: .
d_gene: .
j_gene: TRBJ2-3
CDR3aa: CASSLGQTQYF
CDR3nt: TGTGCCAGCAGCTTAGGACAGACGCAGTATTTT

v_gene: TRBV30
abundance: .
d_gene: .
j_gene: TRBJ1-2
CDR3aa: CAWSKVYGYTF
CDR3nt: TGTGCCTGGAGTAAGGTCTATGGCTACACCTTC

v_gene: TRBV29-1
abundance: few
d_gene: .
j_gene: TRBJ1-1
CDR3aa: CSVALQTNTEAFF
CDR3nt: TGCAGCGTTGCGTTACAGACGAACACTGAAGCTTTCTTT

v_gene: TRBV28
abundance: .
d_gene: TRBD2
j_gene: TRBJ2-7
CDR3aa: CASRGWGGYEQYF
CDR3nt: TGTGCCAGCAGGGGTTGGGGGGGATACGAGCAGTACTTC

v_gene: TRBV7-8
abundance: .
d_gene: TRBD1
j_gene: TRBJ2-7
CDR3aa: CASSLQGTGAYEQYF
CDR3nt: TGTGCCAGCAGCCTACAAGGGACAGGCGCCTACGAGCAGTACTTC

v_gene: TRBV5-6
abundance: .
d_gene: .
j_gene: TRBJ2-1
CDR3aa: CASSFFNEQFF
CDR3nt: TGTGCCAGCAGCTTCTTCAATGAGCAGTTCTTC

v_gene: TRBV11-1
abundance: .
d_gene: .
j_gene: TRBJ2-7
CDR3aa: CASSRRDGSYEQYF
CDR3nt: TGTGCCAGCAGCCGAAGGGACGGTTCCTACGAGCAGTACTTC

v_gene: TRBV30
abundance: .
d_gene: .
j_gene: TRBJ2-5
CDR3aa: CAGSGLLLQETQYF
CDR3nt: TGTGCCGGATCAGGCCTCCTACTTCAAGAGACCCAGTACTTC

v_gene: TRBV6-1
abundance: .
d_gene: .
j_gene: TRBJ2-2
CDR3aa: CASSEGGARAGELFF
CDR3nt: TGTGCCAGCAGTGAAGGGGGAGCAAGGGCCGGGGAGCTGTTTTTT

v_gene: TRBV5-1
abundance: .
d_gene: TRBD2
j_gene: TRBJ2-3
CDR3aa: CASSQLAGGDMADTQYF
CDR3nt: TGCGCCAGCAGCCAACTAGCGGGAGGTGATATGGCAGATACGCAGTATTTT

v_gene: TRBV5-1
abundance: .
d_gene: .
j_gene: TRBJ2-3
CDR3aa: CASSLRSGRGPDTQYF
CDR3nt: TGCGCCAGCAGCTTGCGGTCGGGGAGGGGGCCAGATACGCAGTATTTT

v_gene: TRBV7-3
abundance: .
d_gene: TRBD2
j_gene: TRBJ2-3
CDR3aa: CASSLELAGGTQYF
CDR3nt: TGTGCCAGCAGCTTAGAACTAGCGGGGGGTACGCAGTATTTT

v_gene: TRBV10-1
abundance: once
d_gene: .
j_gene: TRBJ2-2
CDR3aa: CASSAGVANTGELFF
CDR3nt: TGCGCCAGCAGTGCAGGGGTTGCGAACACCGGGGAGCTGTTTTTT

v_gene: TRBV5-6
abundance: once
d_gene: TRBD1
j_gene: TRBJ1-2
CDR3aa: CASTPRGTAEYGYTF
CDR3nt: TGTGCCAGCACCCCGAGGGGGACAGCGGAATATGGCTACACCTTC

v_gene: TRBV19
abundance: .
d_gene: TRBD1
j_gene: TRBJ2-3
CDR3aa: CARDRGQIADTQYF
CDR3nt: TGTGCCAGAGACAGGGGTCAAATCGCAGATACGCAGTATTTT

v_gene: TRBV10-3
abundance: .
d_gene: TRBD2
j_gene: TRBJ2-1
CDR3aa: CAIPRAGGIVFNEQFF
CDR3nt: TGTGCCATCCCCCGCGCGGGAGGAATAGTGTTCAATGAGCAGTTCTTC

v_gene: TRBV6-5
abundance: once
d_gene: .
j_gene: TRBJ1-6
CDR3aa: CASSRGGGNSPLHF
CDR3nt: TGTGCCAGCTCCCGTGGAGGTGGCAATTCACCCCTCCACTTT

v_gene: TRBV5-1
abundance: .
d_gene: .
j_gene: TRBJ2-7
CDR3aa: CASSLTADLSYEQYF
CDR3nt: TGCGCCAGCAGCTTGACAGCCGACCTGTCCTACGAGCAGTACTTC

v_gene: TRBV6-5
abundance: .
d_gene: TRBD2
j_gene: TRBJ2-7
CDR3aa: CASSRGLAGVGEQYF
CDR3nt: TGTGCCAGCAGCCGAGGACTAGCGGGAGTGGGCGAGCAGTACTTC

v_gene: TRBV5-1
abundance: .
d_gene: TRBD2
j_gene: TRBJ2-5
CDR3aa: CASSLVGEGTETQYF
CDR3nt: TGCGCCAGCAGCTTGGTGGGGGAGGGTACGGAGACCCAGTACTTC

v_gene: TRBV18
abundance: .
d_gene: .
j_gene: TRBJ2-6
CDR3aa: CASSPSGDSGANVLTF
CDR3nt: TGTGCCAGCTCACCATCAGGAGACTCTGGGGCCAACGTCCTGACTTTC

v_gene: TRBV5-1
abundance: once
d_gene: TRBD1
j_gene: TRBJ2-5
CDR3aa: CASRGQGDQETQYF
CDR3nt: TGCGCCAGCAGGGGACAGGGGGATCAAGAGACCCAGTACTTC

v_gene: TRBV6-5
abundance: .
d_gene: TRBD1
j_gene: TRBJ1-2
CDR3aa: CASSYDATGGNGYTF
CDR3nt: TGTGCCAGCAGTTACGACGCCACAGGGGGTAATGGCTACACCTTC

v_gene: TRBV28
abundance: once
d_gene: .
j_gene: TRBJ1-2
CDR3aa: CASSPPGRAGRNGYTF
CDR3nt: TGTGCCAGCAGCCCGCCCGGGAGGGCAGGGCGAAATGGCTACACCTTC

v_gene: TRBV11-2
abundance: .
d_gene: .
j_gene: TRBJ2-7
CDR3aa: CASSFFIGLTSNYEQYF
CDR3nt: TGTGCCAGCAGCTTTTTTATTGGGCTTACTAGCAACTACGAGCAGTACTTC